This record covers a single T cell receptor (beta chain). Its antigen is not identified. These data originate in a study of cytomegalovirus exposure and HLA in healthy donors. Whole-study findings and limits: Investigators reported around 150 TCR beta chains as tied to cytomegalovirus. Rare sequences made up most TCRs, while some public TCRs were found in many donors. In vitro assays verified that a few CMV-associated chains recognized CMV antigens specifically.

Donors were nominally healthy when sampled, though unrecorded immune exposures were likely. V shed 6 bases and J 4 bases; nucleotides not matched to a gene: 4. CDR1 is SNHLY and CDR2 is FYNNEI in the germline V gene. This CDR3 has 13 residues. PCR involved 60 Vbeta and 13 Jbeta primers. Assay: immunoSEQ multiplex PCR; the TCRdb copy retains only in-frame clones and omits some. The sample has 150,000 to 200,000 clones, 79% seen once. This receptor was identified in a woman in her 30s in good health and CMV-seropositive. The genes are TRBV2 and TRBJ2-5; 8 bases line up with TRBD2. Sequencing was performed on PBMCs. The CDR3 nucleotides read TGTGCCAGCAGACCAAGCGGGAGAGAGACCCAGTACTTC. This gives the protein CASRPSGRETQYF.